A selection of T cell receptor beta chains follows, all from one sample in a study of T cell repertoires in cytomegalovirus infection. TCRdb reprocessed the reads via MiXCR and lists one record per CDR3 protein. The table lists some 900,000 distinct CDR3 sequences, 32% of them singletons. The antigens for these receptors are not known. The sequenced sample was cultured CD8+ T cells from PBMCs, obtained from culture after CMV antigen stimulation. These receptor sequences come from a human donor in good health (CMV status not recorded). Some clones in this sample may be carry-over from other donors' samples. Both conserved end residues are part of each CDR3. The D gene is left open where the match is weak. Clone size is not always given. Where it is, it says once, few, many or a class for expanded clones.

>NA|TRBV19|TRBJ1-5|NA|19
CASSISGTAAGRLNQPQHF
TGTGCCAGTAGTATTAGCGGGACCGCGGCAGGGCGGCTGAATCAGCCCCAGCATTTT
>NA|TRBV12-5|TRBJ1-2|few|13
CASGWTEDYGYTF
TGTGCTAGTGGGTGGACGGAAGACTATGGCTACACCTTC
>TRBD2|TRBV6-6|TRBJ2-3|NA|16
CASSYSTTSFEDTQYF
TGTGCCAGCAGTTACTCGACGACTAGCTTTGAAGATACGCAGTATTTT
>TRBD1|TRBV24-1|TRBJ1-2|NA|14
CATSRDRSNYGYTF
TGTGCCACCAGCCGGGACAGGAGTAACTATGGCTACACCTTC
>NA|TRBV5-5|TRBJ2-1|once|13
CASSRGADNEQFF
TGTGCCAGCAGCCGGGGGGCGGACAATGAGCAGTTCTTC
>TRBD1|TRBV27|TRBJ1-1|NA|13
CASRPGQGTEAFF
TGTGCCAGCCGACCGGGACAGGGGACTGAAGCTTTCTTT
>NA|TRBV15|TRBJ1-5|few|15
CATSRGRDRNQPQHF
TGTGCCACCAGCAGAGGCCGGGACCGTAATCAGCCCCAGCATTTT
>NA|TRBV20-1|TRBJ1-2|NA|17
CSASPPHQQVPNYGYTF
TGCAGTGCTAGCCCCCCCCACCAACAGGTACCCAACTATGGCTACACCTTC
>TRBD1|TRBV6-2/TRBV6-3|TRBJ2-3|NA|11
CACTGGGTQYF
TGTGCCTGTACAGGGGGCGGGACGCAGTATTTT
>NA|TRBV5-1|TRBJ1-2|few|14
CASSWTDLNYGYTF
TGCGCCAGCAGCTGGACAGACCTTAACTATGGCTACACCTTC
>NA|TRBV5-4|TRBJ1-1|NA|15
CASSFLVNGDTEAFF
TGTGCCAGCAGCTTCCTCGTGAACGGGGACACTGAAGCTTTCTTT
>NA|TRBV6-6|TRBJ2-5|once|14
CASMDGPYQETQYF
TGTGCCAGCATGGACGGCCCGTACCAAGAGACCCAGTACTTC
>TRBD2|TRBV4-2|TRBJ2-7|NA|16
CASSSEVSGGAYEQYF
TGTGCCAGCAGTTCGGAGGTTAGCGGGGGGGCCTACGAGCAGTACTTC
>NA|TRBV7-9|TRBJ2-7|few|16
CASSLADTGEGDEQYF
TGTGCCAGCAGCTTAGCCGACACAGGGGAGGGGGACGAGCAGTACTTC
>NA|TRBV20-1|TRBJ1-1|few|15
CSARVTGTGYTEAFF
TGCAGTGCTAGAGTAACAGGGACGGGGTACACTGAAGCTTTCTTT
>TRBD2|TRBV15|TRBJ2-1|NA|15
CATSVQAGGHNEQFF
TGTGCCACCAGTGTTCAAGCGGGGGGGCATAATGAGCAGTTCTTC
>NA|TRBV6-5|TRBJ2-2|NA|14
CASATGPNTGELFF
TGTGCCAGCGCCACAGGCCCGAACACCGGGGAGCTGTTTTTT
>NA|TRBV7-9|TRBJ2-3|few|14
CASGRLPWMDTQYF
TGTGCCAGCGGTCGGTTACCTTGGATGGATACGCAGTATTTT
>NA|TRBV12-3/TRBV12-4|TRBJ2-3|NA|15
CASSLVGAFTDTQYF
TGTGCCAGCAGTTTAGTGGGGGCCTTCACAGATACGCAGTATTTT
>NA|TRBV12-3/TRBV12-4|TRBJ1-4|NA|17
CASSSSYQGRPNEKLFF
TGTGCCAGCAGTTCCTCCTACCAGGGCAGACCTAATGAAAAACTGTTTTTT
>TRBD1|TRBV27|TRBJ1-5|NA|15
CASRDRGGWNQPQHF
TGTGCCAGCAGGGACAGGGGGGGTTGGAATCAGCCCCAGCATTTT
>TRBD1|TRBV19|TRBJ1-1|few|14
CASSLWDSQNPAFF
TGTGCCAGTAGTCTCTGGGACAGCCAGAATCCGGCTTTCTTT
>NA|TRBV14|TRBJ1-3|NA|17
CASRGRTGLNRGNTIYF
TGTGCCAGCAGGGGACGAACAGGCCTAAATCGCGGAAACACCATATATTTT
>TRBD2|TRBV10-3|TRBJ2-1|few|15
CAISSTSGGGNEQFF
TGTGCCATCAGCTCCACTAGCGGGGGGGGGAATGAGCAGTTCTTC
>NA|TRBV4-1|TRBJ1-1|NA|13
CASSQGRAGEAFF
TGTGCCAGCAGCCAAGGCCGGGCAGGAGAAGCTTTCTTT
>NA|TRBV7-9|TRBJ2-3|few|14
CASSSAVATDTQYF
TGTGCCAGCAGCTCGGCGGTGGCTACAGATACGCAGTATTTT
>NA|TRBV7-9|TRBJ2-1|NA|16
CASSLNWGSGDNEQFF
TGTGCCAGCAGCTTGAACTGGGGGTCGGGCGACAATGAGCAGTTCTTC
>NA|TRBV7-6|TRBJ1-6|NA|13
CASPVGPIVTLHF
TGTGCCAGCCCGGTAGGGCCCATTGTGACCCTCCACTTT
>TRBD1|TRBV7-3|TRBJ2-7|once|16
CASSPLPGQGPYEQYF
TGTGCCAGCAGCCCCCTTCCGGGACAGGGTCCCTACGAGCAGTACTTC
>TRBD2|TRBV12-3/TRBV12-4|TRBJ2-7|few|15
CASSFVAGPGGEQYF
TGTGCCAGTAGTTTCGTTGCGGGGCCCGGGGGGGAGCAGTACTTC
>NA|TRBV11-3|TRBJ1-1|many|13
CASSFTVDTEAFF
TGTGCCAGCAGCTTTACGGTTGACACTGAAGCTTTCTTT
>NA|TRBV29-1|TRBJ1-1|NA|11
CSVGGRSEAFF
TGCAGCGTTGGGGGACGGAGTGAAGCTTTCTTT
>NA|TRBV5-1|TRBJ2-7|NA|13
CASSFNKIYEQYF
TGCGCCAGCAGCTTTAATAAGATCTACGAGCAGTACTTC
>NA|TRBV27|TRBJ1-2|NA|13
CASSSSLVYGYTF
TGTGCCAGCAGTTCCTCCCTCGTTTATGGCTACACCTTC
>NA|TRBV7-3|TRBJ2-6|few|17
CASSFGEGPSGANVLTF
TGTGCCAGCAGCTTCGGGGAAGGTCCCTCTGGGGCCAACGTCCTGACTTTC
>TRBD1|TRBV7-9|TRBJ2-7|many|20
CASSQPPGQGVDRSSYEQYF
TGTGCCAGCAGCCAGCCACCGGGACAGGGGGTTGACCGGAGCTCCTACGAGCAGTACTTC
>NA|TRBV18|TRBJ2-3|NA|13
CASSTNWIDTQYF
TGTGCCAGCTCAACGAACTGGATAGATACGCAGTATTTT
>NA|TRBV7-8|TRBJ2-3|many|15
CASSRLPSVTDTQYF
TGTGCCAGCAGCCGACTCCCTTCCGTCACAGATACGCAGTATTTT
>TRBD1|TRBV4-1|TRBJ2-1|NA|14
CASSQVEGAHEQFF
TGCGCCAGCAGCCAAGTAGAGGGGGCCCATGAGCAGTTCTTC
>NA|TRBV4-1|TRBJ1-6|few|17
CASSERGLQGLNSPLHF
TGCGCCAGCAGTGAAAGGGGACTTCAAGGACTTAATTCACCCCTCCACTTT
>NA|TRBV7-6|TRBJ1-2|NA|13
CASSFGGEGGYTF
TGTGCCAGCAGCTTCGGAGGGGAGGGCGGCTACACCTTC
>NA|TRBV7-9|TRBJ1-2|NA|13
CASSPQSAYGYTF
TGTGCCAGCAGCCCTCAATCCGCTTATGGCTACACCTTC
>NA|TRBV12-3/TRBV12-4|TRBJ1-5|many|16
CASSFIGWGSNQPQHF
TGTGCCAGCAGTTTTATCGGATGGGGGAGCAATCAGCCCCAGCATTTT
>TRBD1|TRBV19|TRBJ2-7|NA|15
CASSPSGTETYEQYF
TGTGCCAGTAGCCCATCCGGGACAGAAACCTACGAGCAGTACTTC
>NA|TRBV12-3/TRBV12-4|TRBJ1-2|NA|11
CAGQGPYGYTF
TGTGCCGGTCAGGGCCCCTATGGCTACACCTTC
>NA|TRBV7-2|TRBJ1-1|few|16
CASSLHGYEMNTEAFF
TGTGCCAGCAGCTTACACGGGTACGAGATGAACACTGAAGCTTTCTTT
>TRBD2|TRBV10-3|TRBJ2-6|few|16
CATGTSGFSGANVLTF
TGTGCCACCGGGACTAGCGGGTTCTCTGGGGCCAACGTCCTGACTTTC
>TRBD1|TRBV29-1|TRBJ2-1|few|11
CSVEEGTGGFF
TGCAGCGTTGAAGAGGGGACAGGGGGCTTCTTC
>NA|TRBV5-4|TRBJ1-5|few|14
CASSLNLHGQPQHF
TGTGCCAGCAGCTTGAATCTACATGGTCAGCCCCAGCATTTT
>NA|TRBV27|TRBJ1-1|few|14
CASSWGAPTAEAFF
TGTGCCAGCAGTTGGGGGGCCCCCACGGCTGAAGCTTTCTTT
>TRBD1|TRBV7-9|TRBJ1-1|few|16
CASSLAGTEMNTEAFF
TGTGCCAGCAGCTTAGCAGGGACAGAGATGAACACTGAAGCTTTCTTT
>NA|TRBV7-6|TRBJ2-4|few|16
CASSSDTALAKNIQYF
TGTGCCAGCAGCTCAGACACTGCCCTAGCCAAAAACATTCAGTACTTC
>TRBD2|TRBV11-1|TRBJ2-1|NA|15
CASSLVGLAGNEQFF
TGTGCCAGCAGCTTAGTGGGTCTAGCGGGCAATGAGCAGTTCTTC
>NA|TRBV12-3/TRBV12-4|TRBJ1-1|NA|15
CASSFSVRVNTEAFF
TGTGCCAGCAGTTTTTCGGTCAGGGTGAACACTGAAGCTTTCTTT
>NA|TRBV6-2/TRBV6-3|TRBJ2-1|NA|13
CASTPNRYNEQFF
TGTGCCAGCACCCCGAACAGATACAATGAGCAGTTCTTC
>TRBD1|TRBV7-6|TRBJ1-1|few|14
CASSSQGIGTEAFF
TGTGCCAGCAGCTCACAGGGGATTGGCACTGAAGCTTTCTTT
>NA|TRBV4-1|TRBJ1-1|NA|11
CASSQGAPAFF
TGCGCCAGCAGCCAAGGGGCGCCAGCTTTCTTT
>NA|TRBV27|TRBJ1-1|few|13
CASGQRQGGEAFF
TGTGCCAGCGGGCAACGCCAGGGAGGTGAAGCTTTCTTT
>TRBD2|TRBV7-2|TRBJ2-3|few|15
CASSLPGGATDTQYF
TGTGCCAGCAGCCTCCCCGGGGGGGCCACAGATACGCAGTATTTT
>TRBD2|TRBV6-6|TRBJ2-7|NA|18
CASSYYPPELAGDGEQYF
TGTGCCAGCAGTTACTATCCCCCCGAGTTAGCGGGGGACGGCGAGCAGTACTTC